The clone carrying this T cell receptor beta chain was observed a single time. The data originate from a study of blood T cell repertoires in COVID-19. TCRdb's copy holds only in-frame clones and misses some; the assay was immunoSEQ multiplex PCR. The profile shows a few hundred thousand clones, approximately 88% of them singletons. V was trimmed by 5 bases and J by 6 bases, leaving 13 bases between them. This CDR3 region has 13 residues. Germline CDR1 and CDR2: SGHTA and FQGNSA. The TCR comes from a woman aged 18 to 35 who had recovered from COVID-19. The chain is built from TRBV7-2 and TRBJ1-1, with D perhaps matching TRBD1 (6 bases). Specimen: PBMCs or T cells enriched from blood (not recorded which). The DNA for the CDR3 is TGTGCCAGCAGCGGGCGACAGGCGGCTGAAGCTTTCTTT. It is translated as CASSGRQAAEAFF.